Presented here are 10 T cell receptor beta chains from one specimen sequenced in a study of technical replicates of blood from several donors. Generated by immunoSEQ multiplex PCR, the TCRdb table keeps only in-frame clones and is missing some. The data hold around 79,000 clones, with around 92% observed a single time. Material for sequencing was T cells isolated from PBMCs. The receptors shown here come from a human donor in good health. Some clones in this sample may be carry-over from other donors' samples.

The chain recombines TRBV6-6 with TRBJ2-3; TRBD1 matches at 8 bases. The V and J ends lost 11 bases and 3 bases, in that order; junction bases with no gene match: 13. The CDR3 covers 15 residues. Germline CDR1 reads MNHNY; CDR2 reads SVGAGI (reference sequence). In DNA form, the CDR3 reads TGTGCCGGCCGCCAGGGGGCGCGGGTGACAGATACGCAGTATTTT. The encoded protein is CAGRQGARVTDTQYF.

The chain joins TRBV29-1 to TRBJ2-7, with TRBD2 matching 9 bases. There are 13 residues in the CDR3. The trim removed 3 bases at V and 5 bases at J, leaving 5 bases unmatched. Germline lookup yields CDR1 SQVTM and CDR2 ANQGSEA. CDR3 region: CSVEASGINEQYF. Here the CDR3 DNA reads TGCAGCGTTGAGGCTAGCGGGATAAACGAGCAGTACTTC.

This rearrangement joins TRBV6-5 to TRBJ1-1; the match to TRBD1 covers 8 bases. CDR1 is MNHEY and CDR2 is SVGAGI in the germline V gene. This CDR3 is 14 amino acids long. V was clipped by 5 bases and J by 1 base; unmatched bases: 3. The CDR3 spells CASSTGQGNTEAFF. As DNA, the CDR3 is TGTGCCAGCAGTACCGGACAGGGGAACACTGAAGCTTTCTTT.

With regard to this clone: The sample has other DNA sequences that encode this CDR3 too. The DNA for the CDR3 is TGTGCCAGCAGCTTGGAGGGTACTAGCGGGACTTACGAGCAGTACTTC. The encoded protein is CASSLEGTSGTYEQYF. This chain connects TRBV7-2 to TRBJ2-7, with 10 nucleotides matching TRBD2. CDR1 and CDR2 from the germline V gene are SGHTA and FQGNSA. Losses at the gene ends were 3 bases for V and 4 bases for J; bases not matched to a gene: 9. The length of the CDR3 is 16 residues.

V gene TRBV5-1 combines with J gene TRBJ1-6, with no clear D. The CDR3 totals 15 residues. Trimming took off 0 bases at V and 5 bases at J, with 9 bases between the two ends. Germline CDR1 reads SGHRS; CDR2 reads YFSETQ. CDR3 amino acids: CASSLESRNNSPLHF. The CDR3 DNA follows: TGCGCCAGCAGCTTGGAATCGAGGAATAATTCACCCCTCCACTTT.

The chain joins TRBV27 to TRBJ1-5; D is perhaps TRBD1 (6 bases). The CDR3 has 15 amino acids. V was trimmed by 4 bases and J by 5 bases, leaving 15 bases between them. Per the germline V gene, CDR1 is MNHEY and CDR2 is SMNVEV (reference sequence). The CDR3 region is CASSSTGTSHQPQHF. Here the CDR3 DNA reads TGTGCCAGCAGTTCGACAGGTACCTCCCATCAGCCCCAGCATTTT.

The genes are TRBV29-1 and TRBJ1-2, with no clear D. The CDR3 spans 13 residues. The germline V and J ends were trimmed by 0 bases and 6 bases, with 11 bases remaining between them. The germline V gene has CDR1 SQVTM and CDR2 ANQGSEA. This chain's CDR3 is CSVEEGGYNGYTF. The DNA for the CDR3 is TGCAGCGTTGAAGAGGGAGGGTATAATGGCTACACCTTC. The complete variable domain, with remaining parts taken from reference TRBV29-1 and TRBJ1-2, reads SAVISQKPSRDICQRGTSLTIQCQVDSQVTMMFWYRQQPGQSLTLIATANQGSEATYESGFVIDKFPISRPNLTFSTLTVSNMSPEDSSIYLCSVEEGGYNGYTFGSGTRLTVV.

CDR3 DNA sequence: TGCAGCGTTGAATGGGATGGGAGCTATGGCTACACCTTC. Its translation is CSVEWDGSYGYTF. The V call is TRBV29-1, the J call TRBJ1-2, with D uncertain. The CDR3 covers 13 residues. CDR1 is SQVTM, CDR2 ANQGSEA, per germline. V dropped 2 bases and J dropped 4 bases, with 11 bases sitting between them.

The chain recombines TRBV5-6 with TRBJ1-2, with D possibly being TRBD1 (5 bases). The CDR3 loop spans 12 amino acids. CDR1 and CDR2 (germline): SGHDT, YYEEEE. Trimming stripped 4 bases from V and 7 bases from J, with 11 bases between. Written as DNA, the CDR3 is TGTGCCAGCAGCCAACAGGTTTCTGGCTACACCTTC. This sequence encodes CASSQQVSGYTF.

This chain links TRBV25-1 with TRBJ1-2; tentatively, D is TRBD1 (5 bases). CDR1 is MGHDK, CDR2 SYGVNS, per germline. Trimming shortened V by 2 bases and J by 4 bases, and 14 bases separated the two germline ends. The CDR3 spans 15 residues. CDR3 sequence: CASSEGGREFYGYTF. The CDR3 DNA follows: TGTGCCAGCAGTGAAGGCGGCAGGGAATTCTATGGCTACACCTTC.